This T cell receptor beta chain was sequenced during a study of response to subunit inactivated influenza vaccine. Trimming cost V 7 bases and J 5 bases, with 20 bases left between them. The CDR3 consists of 15 residues. Germline CDR1 is SNHLY and CDR2 is FYNNEI. Ten or more counts support this clonotype. Its antigen remains unknown. MiXCR, run by TCRdb on the RT-PCR reads, gives a single entry per CDR3 protein. The table includes around 580,000 distinct CDR3 sequences, about 14% detected once. Study-wide results and caveats: Authors proposed each seasonal influenza vaccination draws in few new T cells.

The source is a middle-aged man who received an inactivated influenza vaccine. The gene calls are TRBV2 and TRBJ1-1, with no clear D. The material sequenced was PBMCs from blood, taken roughly 12 days after vaccination. CDR3: CASNPEQVWGTEAFF. The CDR3, as DNA: TGTGCCAGCAACCCAGAACAAGTATGGGGAACTGAAGCTTTCTTT.